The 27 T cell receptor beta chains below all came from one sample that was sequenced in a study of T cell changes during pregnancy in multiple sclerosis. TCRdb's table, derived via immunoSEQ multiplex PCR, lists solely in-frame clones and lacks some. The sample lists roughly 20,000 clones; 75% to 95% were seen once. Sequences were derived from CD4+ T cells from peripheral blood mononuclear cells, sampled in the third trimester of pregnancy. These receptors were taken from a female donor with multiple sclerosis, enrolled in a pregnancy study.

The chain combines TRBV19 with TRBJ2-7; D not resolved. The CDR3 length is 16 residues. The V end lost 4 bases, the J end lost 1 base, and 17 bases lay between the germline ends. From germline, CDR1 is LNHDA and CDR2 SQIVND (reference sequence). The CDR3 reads CASSKARLPGSYEQYF. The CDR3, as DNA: TGTGCCAGTAGTAAGGCGCGCCTTCCAGGTTCCTACGAGCAGTACTTC.

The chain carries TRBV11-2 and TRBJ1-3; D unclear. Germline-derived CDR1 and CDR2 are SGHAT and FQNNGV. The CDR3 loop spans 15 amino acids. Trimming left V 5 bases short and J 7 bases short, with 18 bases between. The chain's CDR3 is CASSPLVGRGNTIYF. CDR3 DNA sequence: TGTGCCAGCAGCCCACTCGTTGGGCGCGGGAACACCATATATTTT.

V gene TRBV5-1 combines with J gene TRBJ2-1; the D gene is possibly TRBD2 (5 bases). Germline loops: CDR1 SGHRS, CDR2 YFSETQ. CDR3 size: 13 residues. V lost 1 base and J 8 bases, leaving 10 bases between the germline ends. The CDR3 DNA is TGCGCCAGCAGCTTGCCCAGCGGCGATGAGCAGTTCTTC. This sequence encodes CASSLPSGDEQFF.

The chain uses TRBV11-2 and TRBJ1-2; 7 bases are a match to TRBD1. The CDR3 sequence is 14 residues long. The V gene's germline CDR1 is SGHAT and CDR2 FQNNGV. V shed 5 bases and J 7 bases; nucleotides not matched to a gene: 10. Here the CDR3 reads CASSPTTGLGGYTF. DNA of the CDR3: TGTGCCAGCAGCCCGACGACAGGGCTCGGTGGCTACACCTTC.

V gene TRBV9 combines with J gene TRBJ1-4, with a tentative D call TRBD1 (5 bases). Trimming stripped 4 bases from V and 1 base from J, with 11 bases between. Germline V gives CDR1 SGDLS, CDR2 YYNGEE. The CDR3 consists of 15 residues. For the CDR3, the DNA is TGTGCCAGCAGCCCCGACAGTTTAACTAATGAAAAACTGTTTTTT. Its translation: CASSPDSLTNEKLFF.

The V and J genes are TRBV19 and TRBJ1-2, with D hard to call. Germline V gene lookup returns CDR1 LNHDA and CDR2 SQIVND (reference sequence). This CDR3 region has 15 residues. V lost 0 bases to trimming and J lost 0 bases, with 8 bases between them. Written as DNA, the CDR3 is TGTGCCAGTAGTATAGACCAACAAGCTAACTATGGCTACACCTTC. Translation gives CASSIDQQANYGYTF.

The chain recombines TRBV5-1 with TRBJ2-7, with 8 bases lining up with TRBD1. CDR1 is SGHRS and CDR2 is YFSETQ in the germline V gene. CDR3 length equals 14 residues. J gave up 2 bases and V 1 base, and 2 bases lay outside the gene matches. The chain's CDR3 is CASSLQGAAYEQYF. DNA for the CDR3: TGCGCCAGCAGCTTGCAGGGGGCAGCCTACGAGCAGTACTTC.

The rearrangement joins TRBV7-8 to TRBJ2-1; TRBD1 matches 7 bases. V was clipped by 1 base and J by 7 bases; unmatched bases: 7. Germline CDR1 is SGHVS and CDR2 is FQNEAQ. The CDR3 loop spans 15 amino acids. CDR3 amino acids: CASSLGGTVNNEQFF. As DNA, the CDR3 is TGTGCCAGCAGCTTAGGGGGGACAGTAAATAATGAGCAGTTCTTC.

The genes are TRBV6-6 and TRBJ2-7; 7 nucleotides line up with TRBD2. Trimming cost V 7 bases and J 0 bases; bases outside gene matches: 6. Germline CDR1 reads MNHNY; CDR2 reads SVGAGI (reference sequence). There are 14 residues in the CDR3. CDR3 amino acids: CASTMGGYSYEQYF. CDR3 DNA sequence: TGTGCCAGCACTATGGGGGGGTACTCCTACGAGCAGTACTTC.

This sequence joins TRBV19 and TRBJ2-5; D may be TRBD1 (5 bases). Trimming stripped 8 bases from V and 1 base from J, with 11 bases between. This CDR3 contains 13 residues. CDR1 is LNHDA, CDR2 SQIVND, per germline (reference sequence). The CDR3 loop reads CASQRGLQETQYF. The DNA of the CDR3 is TGTGCCAGTCAAAGGGGCCTCCAAGAGACCCAGTACTTC.

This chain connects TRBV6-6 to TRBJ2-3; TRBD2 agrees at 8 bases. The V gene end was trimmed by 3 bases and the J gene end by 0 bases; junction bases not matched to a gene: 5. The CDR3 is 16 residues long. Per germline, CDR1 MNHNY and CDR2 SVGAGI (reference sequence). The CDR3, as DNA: TGTGCCAGCAGTTATTTAGCGGGGTCGAGCACAGATACGCAGTATTTT. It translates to CASSYLAGSSTDTQYF.

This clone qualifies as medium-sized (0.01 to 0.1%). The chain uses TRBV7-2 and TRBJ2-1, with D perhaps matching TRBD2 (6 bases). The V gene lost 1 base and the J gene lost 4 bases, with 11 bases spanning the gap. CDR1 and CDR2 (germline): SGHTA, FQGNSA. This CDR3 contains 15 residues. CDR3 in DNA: TGTGCCAGCAGCTTAGGCGGGGTCCCTTACAATGAGCAGTTCTTC. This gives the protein CASSLGGVPYNEQFF.

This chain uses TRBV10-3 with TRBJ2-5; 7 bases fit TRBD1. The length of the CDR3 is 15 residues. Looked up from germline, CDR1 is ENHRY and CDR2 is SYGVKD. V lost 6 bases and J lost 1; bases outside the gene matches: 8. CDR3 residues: CAISARDSGQETQYF. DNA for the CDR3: TGTGCCATCAGCGCGAGGGACAGTGGCCAAGAGACCCAGTACTTC.

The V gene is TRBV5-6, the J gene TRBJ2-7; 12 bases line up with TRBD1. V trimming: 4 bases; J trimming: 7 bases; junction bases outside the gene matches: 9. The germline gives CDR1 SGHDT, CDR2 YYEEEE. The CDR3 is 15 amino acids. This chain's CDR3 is CASSLTGTGGREQYF. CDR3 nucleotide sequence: TGTGCCAGCAGCCTGACCGGGACAGGGGGCCGGGAGCAGTACTTC.

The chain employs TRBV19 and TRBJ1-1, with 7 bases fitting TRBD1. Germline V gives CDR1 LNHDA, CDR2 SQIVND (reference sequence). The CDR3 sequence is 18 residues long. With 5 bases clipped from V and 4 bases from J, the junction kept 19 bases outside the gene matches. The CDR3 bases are TGTGCCAGTAGTCCGGGGACAGCCATCGTAACCCCGAGCACTGAAGCTTTCTTT. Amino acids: CASSPGTAIVTPSTEAFF.

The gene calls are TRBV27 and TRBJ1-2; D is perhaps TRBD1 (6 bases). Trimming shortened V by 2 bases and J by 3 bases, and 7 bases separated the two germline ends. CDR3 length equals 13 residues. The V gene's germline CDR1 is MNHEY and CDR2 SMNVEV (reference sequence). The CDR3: CASSLQGYYGYTF. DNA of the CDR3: TGTGCCAGCAGTTTACAGGGGTACTATGGCTACACCTTC.

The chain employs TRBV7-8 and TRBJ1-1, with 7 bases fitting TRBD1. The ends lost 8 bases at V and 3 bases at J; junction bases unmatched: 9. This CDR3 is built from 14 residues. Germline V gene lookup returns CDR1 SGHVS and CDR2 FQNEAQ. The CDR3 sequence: CASAKGAGYTEAFF. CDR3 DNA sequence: TGTGCCAGCGCAAAGGGGGCGGGATACACTGAAGCTTTCTTT. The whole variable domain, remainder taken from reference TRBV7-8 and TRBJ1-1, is GAGVSQSPRYKVAKRGQDVALRCDPISGHVSLFWYQQALGQGPEFLTYFQNEAQLDKSGLPSDRFFAERPEGSVSTLKIQRTQQEDSAVYLCASAKGAGYTEAFFGQGTRLTVV.

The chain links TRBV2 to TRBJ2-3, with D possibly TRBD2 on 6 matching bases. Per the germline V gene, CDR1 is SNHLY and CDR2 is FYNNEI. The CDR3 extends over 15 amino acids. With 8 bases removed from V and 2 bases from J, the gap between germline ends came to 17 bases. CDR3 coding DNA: TGTGCCAGCCCTTCAACCGGGACTTTCACAGATACGCAGTATTTT. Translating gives CASPSTGTFTDTQYF.

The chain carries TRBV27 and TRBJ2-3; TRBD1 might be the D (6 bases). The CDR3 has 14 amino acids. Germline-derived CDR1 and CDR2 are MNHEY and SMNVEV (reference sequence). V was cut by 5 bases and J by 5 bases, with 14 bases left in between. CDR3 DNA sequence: TGTGCCAGCAGTCCATCACCAGGGGTAGATACGCAGTATTTT. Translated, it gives CASSPSPGVDTQYF.

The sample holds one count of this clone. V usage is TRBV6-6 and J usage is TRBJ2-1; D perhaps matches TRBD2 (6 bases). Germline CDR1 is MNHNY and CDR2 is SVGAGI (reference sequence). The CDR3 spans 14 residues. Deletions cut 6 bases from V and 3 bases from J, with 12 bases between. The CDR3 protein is CASRPGERYNEQFF. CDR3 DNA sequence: TGTGCCAGCAGACCGGGGGAGCGCTACAATGAGCAGTTCTTC.

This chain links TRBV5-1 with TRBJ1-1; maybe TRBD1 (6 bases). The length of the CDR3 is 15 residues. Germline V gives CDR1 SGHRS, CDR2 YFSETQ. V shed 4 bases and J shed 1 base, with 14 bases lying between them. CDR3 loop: CASSPLQGRNTEAFF. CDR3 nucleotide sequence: TGCGCCAGCAGCCCCCTACAGGGCCGGAACACTGAAGCTTTCTTT.

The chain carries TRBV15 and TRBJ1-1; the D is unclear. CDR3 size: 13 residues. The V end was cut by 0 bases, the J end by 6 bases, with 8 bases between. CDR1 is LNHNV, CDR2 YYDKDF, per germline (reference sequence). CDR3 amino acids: CATSRDLSAEAFF. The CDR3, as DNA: TGTGCCACCAGCAGAGATTTGAGCGCTGAAGCTTTCTTT.

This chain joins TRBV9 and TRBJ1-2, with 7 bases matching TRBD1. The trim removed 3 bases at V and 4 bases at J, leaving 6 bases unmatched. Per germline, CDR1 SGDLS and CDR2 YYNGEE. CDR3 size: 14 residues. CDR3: CASSAGQAGYGYTF. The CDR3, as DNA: TGTGCCAGCAGCGCCGGACAGGCGGGCTATGGCTACACCTTC.

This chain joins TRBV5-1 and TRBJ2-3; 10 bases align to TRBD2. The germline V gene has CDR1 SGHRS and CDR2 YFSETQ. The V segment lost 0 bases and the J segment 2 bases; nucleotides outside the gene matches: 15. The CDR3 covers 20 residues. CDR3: CASSLAYLSSGGLVTDTQYF. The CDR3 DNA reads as TGCGCCAGCAGCTTGGCCTATTTGTCTAGCGGGGGACTAGTCACAGATACGCAGTATTTT.

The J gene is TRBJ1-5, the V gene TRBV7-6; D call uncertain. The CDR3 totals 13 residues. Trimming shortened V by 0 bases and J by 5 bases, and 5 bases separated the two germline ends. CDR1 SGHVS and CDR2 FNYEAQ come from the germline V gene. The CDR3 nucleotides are TGTGCCAGCAGCTTAGCGGGAGATCAGCCCCAGCATTTT. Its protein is CASSLAGDQPQHF. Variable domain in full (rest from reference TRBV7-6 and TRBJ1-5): GAGVSQSPRYKVTKRGQDVALRCDPISGHVSLYWYRQALGQGPEFLTYFNYEAQQDKSGLPNDRFSAERPEGSISTLTIQRTEQRDSAMYRCASSLAGDQPQHFGDGTRLSIL.

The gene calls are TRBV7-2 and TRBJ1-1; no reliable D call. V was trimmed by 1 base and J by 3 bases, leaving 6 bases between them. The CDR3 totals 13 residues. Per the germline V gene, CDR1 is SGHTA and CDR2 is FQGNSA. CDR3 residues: CASSLGRHTEAFF. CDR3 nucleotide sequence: TGTGCCAGCAGCTTAGGGCGGCACACTGAAGCTTTCTTT.

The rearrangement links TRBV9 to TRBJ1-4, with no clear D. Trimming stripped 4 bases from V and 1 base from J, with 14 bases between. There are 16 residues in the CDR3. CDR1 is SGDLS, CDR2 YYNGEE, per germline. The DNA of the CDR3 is TGTGCCAGCAGCCCTACCGTAGGGAGAACTAATGAAAAACTGTTTTTT. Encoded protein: CASSPTVGRTNEKLFF.